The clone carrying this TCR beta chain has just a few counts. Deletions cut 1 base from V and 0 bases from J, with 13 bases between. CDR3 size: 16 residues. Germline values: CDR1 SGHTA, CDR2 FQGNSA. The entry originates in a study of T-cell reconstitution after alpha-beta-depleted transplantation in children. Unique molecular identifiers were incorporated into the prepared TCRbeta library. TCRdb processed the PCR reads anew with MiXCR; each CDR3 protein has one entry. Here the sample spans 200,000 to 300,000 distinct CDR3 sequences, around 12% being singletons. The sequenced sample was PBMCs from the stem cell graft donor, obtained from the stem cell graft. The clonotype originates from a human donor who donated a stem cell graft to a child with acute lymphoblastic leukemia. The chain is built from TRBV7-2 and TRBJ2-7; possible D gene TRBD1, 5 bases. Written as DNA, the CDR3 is TGTGCCAGCAGCTTAGGTCCAGGGCTCAGCTCCTACGAGCAGTACTTC. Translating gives CASSLGPGLSSYEQYF. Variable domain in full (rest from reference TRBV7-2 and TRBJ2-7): GAGVSQSPSNKVTEKGKDVELRCDPISGHTALYWYRQSLGQGLEFLIYFQGNSAPDKSGLPSDRFSAERTGGSVSTLTIQRTQQEDSAVYLCASSLGPGLSSYEQYFGPGTRLTVT.